A single sample is the source of the 8 T cell receptor beta chains below, sequenced in a study of cytomegalovirus exposure and HLA in healthy donors. 60 Vbeta and 13 Jbeta primers were used in PCR. Measured with immunoSEQ multiplex PCR; TCRdb has only the in-frame clones, and not every one. The table lists around 130,000 clones, about two thirds of them singletons. The sample consisted of PBMCs. These receptors all come from a human donor in good health.

The chain couples TRBV28 to TRBJ2-1; 7 positions agree with TRBD1. J lost 0 bases, V lost 7 bases, and 9 bases had no gene match. This CDR3 contains 16 residues. Germline values: CDR1 MDHEN, CDR2 SYDVKM. For the CDR3, the DNA is TGTGCCAGCAAAAAACTGAGGGGGCCCTCCTACAATGAGCAGTTCTTC. Amino acids: CASKKLRGPSYNEQFF.

The chain is built from TRBV10-3 and TRBJ1-2; weak D call: TRBD1 (5 bases). Germline CDR1 and CDR2: ENHRY and SYGVKD. V lost 8 bases to trimming and J lost 6 bases, with 25 bases between them. There are 16 residues in the CDR3. This CDR3 reads CAILTSDAGQIDGYTF. CDR3 bases: TGTGCCATCCTAACATCCGACGCGGGGCAGATCGATGGCTACACCTTC.

For this clone: The junction and the germline gene differ at one end; a read error may be behind it. This chain uses TRBV7-7 with TRBJ1-1; D is perhaps TRBD1 (6 bases). Germline lookup yields CDR1 SSHAT and CDR2 FNYEAQ (reference sequence). This CDR3 region has 15 residues. The CDR3 loop reads CASSPLTRGRDEAFF. The CDR3 DNA reads as TGTGCTAGCAGCCCTCTGACGCGGGGGCGGGATGAAGCTTTCTTT.

This clone has more than one count but fewer than ten. This chain uses TRBV15 with TRBJ2-1; D might be TRBD2 (5 bases). The CDR3 contains 18 residues. The germline CDR1 and CDR2 sequences are LNHNV and YYDKDF (reference sequence). V dropped 1 base and J dropped 0 bases, with 16 bases sitting between them. The CDR3 sequence is CATSRVLAGVLSYNEQFF. Written as DNA, the CDR3 is TGTGCCACCAGCAGAGTCCTAGCAGGAGTGCTCTCCTACAATGAGCAGTTCTTC.

The chain links TRBV9 to TRBJ2-7, with 10 positions matching TRBD1. The germline gives CDR1 SGDLS, CDR2 YYNGEE. V lost 4 bases and J lost 5; bases outside the gene matches: 9. This CDR3 spans 15 amino acids. DNA for the CDR3: TGTGCCAGCAGCTCCAGCGGGACAGGGGACCACGAGCAGTACTTC. It is translated as CASSSSGTGDHEQYF.

The chain carries TRBV19 and TRBJ1-3; D uncertain. This CDR3 is built from 15 residues. Trimming removed 6 bases at V and 0 bases at J, with 12 bases between. Germline CDR1 reads LNHDA; CDR2 reads SQIVND (reference sequence). This CDR3 reads CASRGRTYSGNTIYF. The DNA for the CDR3 is TGTGCCAGTAGAGGCAGGACTTACTCTGGAAACACCATATATTTT.

This chain joins TRBV19 and TRBJ1-4; D remains ambiguous. V lost 1 base to trimming and J lost 0 bases, with 12 bases between them. The CDR3 loop spans 17 amino acids. The V gene's germline CDR1 is LNHDA and CDR2 SQIVND (reference sequence). Here the CDR3 DNA reads TGTGCCAGTAGTATAGGCGGATCATTGTCAACTAATGAAAAACTGTTTTTT. It translates to CASSIGGSLSTNEKLFF.

This clone was counted between two and nine times. The chain links TRBV29-1 to TRBJ1-2, with 8 bases aligning to TRBD1. The germline gives CDR1 SQVTM, CDR2 ANQGSEA. The CDR3 length is 13 residues. V shed 7 bases, J shed 0 bases, and the junction held 4 bases outside the gene matches. In nucleotides, the CDR3 is TGCAGCGCCGGGGGACAGGCTAACTATGGCTACACCTTC. It specifies CSAGGQANYGYTF.